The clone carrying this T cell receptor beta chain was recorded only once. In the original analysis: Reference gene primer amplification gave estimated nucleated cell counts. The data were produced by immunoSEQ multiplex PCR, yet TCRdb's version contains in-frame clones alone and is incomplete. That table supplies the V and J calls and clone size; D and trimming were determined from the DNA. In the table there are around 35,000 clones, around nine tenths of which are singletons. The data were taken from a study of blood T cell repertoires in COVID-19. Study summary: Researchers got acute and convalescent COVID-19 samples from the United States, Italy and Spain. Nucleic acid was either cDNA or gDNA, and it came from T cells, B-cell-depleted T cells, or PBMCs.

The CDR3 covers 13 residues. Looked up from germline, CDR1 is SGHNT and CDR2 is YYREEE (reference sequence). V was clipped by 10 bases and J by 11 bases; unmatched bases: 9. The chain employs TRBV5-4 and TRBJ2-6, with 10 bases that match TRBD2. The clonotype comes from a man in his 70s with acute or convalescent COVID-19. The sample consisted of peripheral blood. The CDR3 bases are TGTGCCGCATCACTAGCGGGATCCCACGTCCTGACTTTC. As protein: CAASLAGSHVLTF. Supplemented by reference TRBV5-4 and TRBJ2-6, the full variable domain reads ETGVTQSPTHLIKTRGQQVTLRCSSQSGHNTVSWYQQALGQGPQFIFQYYREEENGRGNFPPRFSGLQFPNYSSELNVNALELDDSALYLCAASLAGSHVLTFGAGSRLTVL.